Sequencing of this T cell receptor (beta chain) was carried out in a study of chemoradiotherapy in HPV16-positive cancers. Study details: Candidate HPV-specific T-cell clones and common TCR motifs came from functional assays in two HPV16-positive patients.

Whole-study results and caveats: Non-HPV-specific T cells did not expand in tumors during treatment, whereas candidate HPV-specific clones and E7-related motifs did. Only a couple of HPV16-positive patients supplied the functional HPV-specificity definition.

Turning to this clone: The antigen is not known.

This CDR3 spans 14 amino acids. Trimming removed 5 bases at V and 4 bases at J, with 15 bases between. Germline CDR1 SGHAT, CDR2 FQNNGV. Sequenced by immunoSEQ multiplex PCR; TCRdb stores in-frame clones only, minus some. The sample has about 32,000 clones, 70% to 90% seen once. The clonotype was recovered from a human donor with HPV-associated anogenital cancer. The chain combines TRBV11-2 with TRBJ2-7, with D tentatively TRBD2 (6 bases). The input for sequencing was blood, taken from a patient who underwent chemoradiotherapy. This CDR3 is CASSPLLALYEQYF. CDR3 DNA sequence: TGTGCCAGCAGCCCCCTACTAGCCCTATACGAGCAGTACTTC. Supplemented by reference TRBV11-2 and TRBJ2-7, the full variable domain reads EAGVAQSPRYKIIEKRQSVAFWCNPISGHATLYWYQQILGQGPKLLIQFQNNGVVDDSQLPKDRFSAERLKGVDSTLKIQPAKLEDSAVYLCASSPLLALYEQYFGPGTRLTVT.